Listed below are T cell receptor beta chains from one sample, sequenced in a study of radiation and T cells in renal cell carcinoma. The repertoire was sequenced with immunoSEQ multiplex PCR; TCRdb's copy has only in-frame clones and lacks some. The sample records about 130,000 clones, about 88% being singletons. The sequencing here drew on blood, taken from a patient whose treatment included radiotherapy and nephrectomy. These receptors were taken from a woman aged 45-65 years with renal cell carcinoma. The CDR3 runs from the conserved cysteine through the conserved F or W. D genes are given only for firm matches. Some rows mark clone size as missing; the rest say once, few, many or name a class of expanded clone.

d_gene: NA; v_gene: TRBV10-3; abundance: NA; j_gene: TRBJ1-2; CDR3aa: CAISEGSYGYTF; CDR3nt: TGTGCCATCAGTGAGGGCAGTTATGGCTACACCTTC
d_gene: TRBD2; v_gene: TRBV19; abundance: NA; j_gene: TRBJ2-1; CDR3aa: CASSINSGTYNEQFF; CDR3nt: TGTGCCAGTAGTATTAATAGCGGGACTTACAATGAGCAGTTCTTC
d_gene: TRBD2; v_gene: TRBV18; abundance: NA; j_gene: TRBJ2-3; CDR3aa: CASSPGTSEVDTQYF; CDR3nt: TGTGCCAGCTCACCAGGTACTAGCGAAGTAGATACGCAGTATTTT
d_gene: TRBD2; v_gene: TRBV2; abundance: NA; j_gene: TRBJ2-3; CDR3aa: CASIGAGGDTDTQYF; CDR3nt: TGTGCCAGCATAGGAGCGGGGGGTGACACAGATACGCAGTATTTT
d_gene: NA; v_gene: TRBV10-3; abundance: once; j_gene: TRBJ2-5; CDR3aa: CAISNPPGETQYF; CDR3nt: TGTGCCATCAGTAACCCCCCGGGGGAGACCCAGTACTTC
d_gene: NA; v_gene: TRBV2; abundance: NA; j_gene: TRBJ2-3; CDR3aa: CASTGLGDTQYF; CDR3nt: TGTGCCAGCACAGGGTTAGGCGATACGCAGTATTTT
d_gene: NA; v_gene: TRBV19; abundance: few; j_gene: TRBJ1-5; CDR3aa: CASGQFNQPQHF; CDR3nt: TGTGCCAGTGGCCAGTTCAATCAGCCCCAGCATTTT
d_gene: NA; v_gene: TRBV21-1; abundance: once; j_gene: TRBJ1-2; CDR3aa: CASSRPRAAIFYGYTF; CDR3nt: TGTGCCAGCTCACGCCCCAGGGCCGCGATTTTTTATGGCTACACCTTC
d_gene: TRBD1; v_gene: TRBV4-2; abundance: NA; j_gene: TRBJ2-2; CDR3aa: CASSQRTGGLVTGELFF; CDR3nt: TGTGCCAGCAGCCAACGAACAGGGGGCTTAGTCACCGGGGAGCTGTTTTTT
d_gene: TRBD1; v_gene: TRBV30; abundance: few; j_gene: TRBJ1-1; CDR3aa: CAWRDRQNTEAFF; CDR3nt: TGTGCCTGGAGGGACAGGCAAAACACTGAAGCTTTCTTT
d_gene: NA; v_gene: TRBV5-6; abundance: NA; j_gene: TRBJ2-7; CDR3aa: CASSLYRAYEQYF; CDR3nt: TGTGCCAGCAGCTTGTACAGGGCCTACGAGCAGTACTTC
d_gene: NA; v_gene: TRBV2; abundance: NA; j_gene: TRBJ2-3; CDR3aa: CASSEQGVTDTQYF; CDR3nt: TGTGCCAGCAGTGAACAGGGTGTGACAGATACGCAGTATTTT